Listed below are T cell receptor beta chains from one sample, sequenced in a study of T-cell reconstitution after alpha-beta-depleted transplantation in children. MiXCR, run by TCRdb on the PCR reads, gives a single entry per CDR3 protein. The data hold 500,000 to 750,000 distinct CDR3 sequences, with 25% to 30% observed a single time. Source: PBMCs, taken before TCRalphabeta/CD19-depleted stem cell transplant. The receptors here all came from a boy less than two years old with Wiskott-Aldrich syndrome, due to receive a stem cell transplant. Both conserved end residues are part of each CDR3. Fields, in order: D gene, J gene, V gene, clone size, CDR3 protein, CDR3 DNA. The D gene is left open where the match is weak. Size tells how often a clone was seen (once, few, many) or the class of an expanded clone, and some rows leave it out.

D: -; J: TRBJ2-2; V: TRBV15; size: -; CDR3: CATSSRRTGELFF; DNA: TGTGCCACCAGCAGTCGACGGACCGGGGAGCTGTTTTTT
D: -; J: TRBJ2-3; V: TRBV2; size: few; CDR3: CASRVRQARTDTQYF; DNA: TGTGCCAGCAGGGTTCGACAGGCTAGGACAGATACGCAGTATTTT
D: TRBD1; J: TRBJ1-4; V: TRBV7-2; size: -; CDR3: CASSLRTGTGDEKLFF; DNA: TGTGCCAGCAGCTTACGAACCGGGACAGGGGACGAAAAACTGTTTTTT
D: -; J: TRBJ2-7; V: TRBV5-5; size: -; CDR3: CASSFGYTGYEQYF; DNA: TGTGCCAGCAGCTTTGGGTATACGGGCTACGAGCAGTACTTC
D: TRBD2; J: TRBJ2-1; V: TRBV18; size: few; CDR3: CASSPQSSGTREQFF; DNA: TGTGCCAGCTCACCACAAAGTTCCGGGACTAGAGAGCAGTTCTTC
D: -; J: TRBJ1-2; V: TRBV13; size: -; CDR3: CASSLGYGGRDYGYTF; DNA: TGTGCCAGCAGCTTAGGATACGGGGGTCGGGACTATGGCTACACCTTC
D: -; J: TRBJ2-1; V: TRBV20-1; size: -; CDR3: CSASGTDSYNEQFF; DNA: TGCAGTGCTAGCGGGACGGACTCCTACAATGAGCAGTTCTTC
D: TRBD2; J: TRBJ2-3; V: TRBV7-9; size: few; CDR3: CASSLVSGITDTQYF; DNA: TGTGCCAGCAGCTTAGTTAGCGGGATCACAGATACGCAGTATTTT
D: TRBD1; J: TRBJ1-1; V: TRBV12-3/TRBV12-4; size: -; CDR3: CASTRVGGGDAFF; DNA: TGTGCCAGCACCAGGGTGGGAGGGGGCGATGCTTTCTTT
D: -; J: TRBJ1-2; V: TRBV15; size: -; CDR3: CATSLLTGYGYTF; DNA: TGTGCCACCAGCCTTTTAACGGGGTATGGCTACACCTTC
D: -; J: TRBJ2-7; V: TRBV6-2/TRBV6-3; size: -; CDR3: CASSYLLGGEQYF; DNA: TGTGCCAGCAGTTACCTCCTGGGGGGCGAGCAGTACTTC
D: -; J: TRBJ1-1; V: TRBV5-1; size: -; CDR3: CASSLGWGAVNTEAFF; DNA: TGCGCCAGCAGCTTGGGATGGGGGGCGGTGAACACTGAAGCTTTCTTT
D: -; J: TRBJ2-5; V: TRBV5-1; size: -; CDR3: CASSLELVRETQYF; DNA: TGCGCCAGCAGCTTGGAACTAGTTCGAGAGACCCAGTACTTC
D: -; J: TRBJ2-3; V: TRBV7-9; size: -; CDR3: CASSARVLAQRPDTQYF; DNA: TGTGCCAGCAGCGCCCGAGTACTAGCCCAACGGCCAGATACGCAGTATTTT
D: -; J: TRBJ2-2; V: TRBV27; size: -; CDR3: CASSLSSAPGELFF; DNA: TGTGCCAGCAGTTTATCGAGCGCTCCCGGGGAGCTGTTTTTT
D: TRBD1; J: TRBJ1-1; V: TRBV19; size: few; CDR3: CASSGGTFGFATEAFF; DNA: TGTGCCAGCTCAGGGGGGACATTCGGATTCGCCACTGAAGCTTTCTTT
D: TRBD2; J: TRBJ2-1; V: TRBV7-9; size: -; CDR3: CASIADSRLAEDNEQFF; DNA: TGTGCCAGCATTGCCGACTCCAGACTAGCGGAAGACAATGAGCAGTTCTTC
D: TRBD1; J: TRBJ2-7; V: TRBV29-1; size: -; CDR3: CSVETRTGDEQYF; DNA: TGCAGCGTTGAGACCCGGACAGGGGACGAGCAGTACTTC
D: -; J: TRBJ2-1; V: TRBV27; size: -; CDR3: CASSYPSWGAQQFF; DNA: TGTGCCAGCAGTTATCCCTCGTGGGGGGCGCAGCAGTTCTTC
D: -; J: TRBJ1-1; V: TRBV29-1; size: once; CDR3: CSVESPMNTEAFF; DNA: TGCAGCGTTGAATCGCCAATGAACACTGAAGCTTTCTTT
D: -; J: TRBJ2-1; V: TRBV12-3/TRBV12-4; size: few; CDR3: CASGSPGATYNEQFF; DNA: TGTGCCAGCGGGTCCCCGGGGGCCACCTACAATGAGCAGTTCTTC
D: -; J: TRBJ2-7; V: TRBV2; size: -; CDR3: CASVHRVMENEQYF; DNA: TGTGCCAGCGTACACAGGGTGATGGAGAACGAGCAGTACTTC
D: -; J: TRBJ2-5; V: TRBV20-1; size: -; CDR3: CSARKPGQETQYF; DNA: TGCAGTGCTAGAAAGCCAGGACAAGAGACCCAGTACTTC
D: -; J: TRBJ2-2; V: TRBV20-1; size: -; CDR3: CSARRLVKNTGELFF; DNA: TGCAGTGCTAGACGACTGGTAAAGAACACCGGGGAGCTGTTTTTT
D: TRBD1; J: TRBJ1-5; V: TRBV18; size: -; CDR3: CASSRQGISVGQPQHF; DNA: TGTGCCAGCTCACGACAGGGAATCTCGGTAGGCCAGCCCCAGCATTTT
D: TRBD1; J: TRBJ2-1; V: TRBV10-3; size: few; CDR3: CAVQGDRGYNEQFF; DNA: TGTGCCGTCCAGGGCGACAGGGGTTACAATGAGCAGTTCTTC
D: TRBD2; J: TRBJ2-5; V: TRBV14; size: few; CDR3: CASSHRLAGVAETQYF; DNA: TGTGCCAGCAGCCATCGACTAGCGGGAGTAGCAGAGACCCAGTACTTC
D: TRBD1; J: TRBJ2-7; V: TRBV5-1; size: -; CDR3: CASRLKDRVALDEQYF; DNA: TGCGCCAGCAGGCTAAAGGACAGGGTTGCCCTTGACGAGCAGTACTTC
D: TRBD1; J: TRBJ2-7; V: TRBV6-5; size: few; CDR3: CASSYFTGAYEQYF; DNA: TGTGCCAGCAGTTACTTTACAGGGGCCTACGAGCAGTACTTC
D: -; J: TRBJ1-1; V: TRBV6-1; size: -; CDR3: CASSGSPVLYYDTEAFF; DNA: TGTGCCAGCAGCGGGTCCCCCGTCCTATACTATGACACTGAAGCTTTCTTT
D: TRBD1; J: TRBJ2-7; V: TRBV4-2; size: few; CDR3: CASSQPGTGGSYEQYF; DNA: TGTGCCAGCAGCCAACCAGGGACAGGGGGATCCTACGAGCAGTACTTC
D: -; J: TRBJ2-1; V: TRBV24-1; size: few; CDR3: CATRGTGYNEQFF; DNA: TGTGCCACCAGGGGAACAGGATACAATGAGCAGTTCTTC
D: -; J: TRBJ2-2; V: TRBV5-6; size: few; CDR3: CASSLGPLGELFF; DNA: TGTGCCAGCAGCTTGGGGCCTTTGGGGGAGCTGTTTTTT
D: TRBD2; J: TRBJ2-1; V: TRBV12-3/TRBV12-4; size: few; CDR3: CASRRAGASNEQFF; DNA: TGTGCCAGCAGACGAGCGGGAGCGAGCAATGAGCAGTTCTTC
D: -; J: TRBJ2-1; V: TRBV5-1; size: few; CDR3: CASSPRGPLEQFF; DNA: TGCGCCAGCAGCCCACGTGGGCCACTCGAGCAGTTCTTC
D: -; J: TRBJ2-1; V: TRBV5-1; size: few; CDR3: CASSFTAGADEQFF; DNA: TGCGCCAGCAGCTTCACGGCAGGGGCGGATGAGCAGTTCTTC
D: TRBD2; J: TRBJ2-7; V: TRBV5-5; size: few; CDR3: CASSLVSGILWQYF; DNA: TGTGCCAGCAGCTTGGTCAGCGGGATCCTGTGGCAGTACTTC
D: -; J: TRBJ2-7; V: TRBV7-9; size: few; CDR3: CASSGRGSKYEQYF; DNA: TGTGCCAGCAGCGGTAGAGGGAGTAAATACGAGCAGTACTTC
D: TRBD2; J: TRBJ2-7; V: TRBV10-3; size: -; CDR3: CAISVRLAGGPYEQYF; DNA: TGTGCCATCAGTGTACGACTAGCGGGAGGGCCCTACGAGCAGTACTTC
D: -; J: TRBJ2-1; V: TRBV7-9; size: -; CDR3: CASSPRRVDEQFF; DNA: TGTGCCAGCAGCCCCCGGAGAGTAGATGAGCAGTTCTTC
D: -; J: TRBJ2-1; V: TRBV7-3; size: -; CDR3: CASSSRADSSYNEQFF; DNA: TGTGCCAGCAGCTCGAGGGCGGACTCATCTTACAATGAGCAGTTCTTC
D: -; J: TRBJ1-6; V: TRBV28; size: once; CDR3: CAVSGTLVLNPLHF; DNA: TGTGCCGTTTCCGGGACACTGGTTTTGAACCCCCTCCACTTT